The next 10 T cell receptor beta chains were all read from a single sample in a study of blood T cells in healthy people across ages. For the second PCR, which ran for roughly 6 to 12 cycles, a sample-barcoded 5' primer and a J-beta primer mix were used. In TCRdb, the 5' RACE reads were re-called with MiXCR into one record per CDR3 protein. The repertoire holds fewer than 900,000 distinct CDR3 sequences, with under 40% as singletons. The sequencing input was blood. These receptors all stem from a young man in good health.

This clonotype was picked up many times. The chain is built from TRBV10-3 and TRBJ2-1, with TRBD2 matching 7 bases. Germline V CDR1 and CDR2: ENHRY, SYGVKD. The CDR3 covers 14 residues. V lost 7 bases and J lost 4; bases outside the gene matches: 7. In DNA, the CDR3 is TGTGCCATCAAGCTAGCGGTTAGATACAATGAGCAGTTCTTC. Protein sequence: CAIKLAVRYNEQFF.

This clonotype was counted between two and nine times. This chain joins TRBV5-5 and TRBJ2-3; either TRBD1 or TRBD2 may supply D (5 bases each). The CDR3 spans 15 residues. Germline V lookup: CDR1 SGHKS, CDR2 YYEKEE (reference sequence). Deletions cut 4 bases from V and 6 bases from J, with 18 bases between. The CDR3 region is CASSQIRGRQDTQYF. CDR3 DNA: TGTGCCAGCAGCCAAATACGGGGCCGCCAGGATACGCAGTATTTT.

The chain is built from TRBV4-3 and TRBJ2-3; no definite D call. V lost 0 bases to trimming and J lost 6 bases, with 13 bases between them. CDR1 is LGHNA, CDR2 YSLEER, per germline. The CDR3 is 15 residues long. CDR3 in DNA: TGCGCCAGCAGCCAAGACAGGCATGGCTGGGATACGCAGTATTTT. The encoded protein is CASSQDRHGWDTQYF.

The rearrangement links TRBV7-3 to TRBJ2-1, with a possible D match to TRBD2 (5 bases). Germline V gene data show CDR1 as SGHTA and CDR2 as FQGTGA. Trimming took off 5 bases at V and 7 bases at J, with 15 bases between the two ends. CDR3 length: 14 residues. The CDR3 nucleotides read TGTGCCAGCAGCCCCCCGGGCCCGGGGAATGAGCAGTTCTTC. The encoded protein is CASSPPGPGNEQFF.

This clonotype was detected ten times or more. The chain carries TRBV30 and TRBJ2-5, with D possibly being TRBD1 or TRBD2 (5 bases each). V lost 3 bases and J lost 5, with 16 bases in between. The CDR3 length is 14 residues. From germline, CDR1 is GTSNPN and CDR2 SVGIG (reference sequence). As DNA, the CDR3 is TGTGCCTGGAGGGGAACAGGAGGAAAGGAGACCCAGTACTTC. As protein: CAWRGTGGKETQYF.

There are a few counts of this clonotype. The chain is built from TRBV7-6 and TRBJ2-5; possible D gene TRBD1, 6 bases. This CDR3 is built from 15 residues. Germline CDR1 and CDR2: SGHVS and FNYEAQ. V dropped 6 bases and J dropped 4 bases, with 18 bases sitting between them. For the CDR3, the DNA is TGTGCCAGCAGTTTTGTCCGGACAGAAGGAGAGACCCAGTACTTC. Translated: CASSFVRTEGETQYF.

The chain links TRBV4-2 to TRBJ2-3, with a tentative D call TRBD1 (6 bases). The V end was cut by 5 bases, the J end by 2 bases, with 14 bases between. Germline V CDR1 and CDR2: LGHNA, YNFKEQ. CDR3 size: 15 residues. The CDR3 sequence: CASSDRTEITDTQYF. CDR3 in DNA: TGTGCCAGCAGCGATAGGACAGAGATCACAGATACGCAGTATTTT.

This clonotype was picked up a small number of times. The germline gene is not matched at one end of the junction; a read error may be the cause. The V gene is TRBV4-3, the J gene TRBJ2-1, with a weak D call TRBD1 (6 bases). Germline CDR1 is LGHNA and CDR2 is YSLEER. CDR3 length: 16 amino acids. CDR3 protein: CDSSQEGTLSYNEQFF. The CDR3 bases are TGCGACAGCAGCCAAGAAGGGACATTGTCCTACAATGAGCAGTTCTTC.

The chain has TRBV7-2 and TRBJ1-1, with 7 positions matching TRBD1. Per the germline V gene, CDR1 is SGHTA and CDR2 is FQGNSA. V was pared by 3 bases and J by 1 base, with 8 bases of the junction left unmatched. The CDR3 consists of 16 residues. DNA of the CDR3: TGTGCCAGCAGCTTTCGTTCCGGGACAGAGAACACTGAAGCTTTCTTT. It encodes CASSFRSGTENTEAFF.

The J gene is TRBJ2-2, the V gene TRBV6-5, with 7 bases lining up with TRBD1. CDR3 size: 14 residues. Per the germline V gene, CDR1 is MNHEY and CDR2 is SVGAGI. The junction had 0 bases not matched to a gene; V was cut back by 2 bases and J by 3 bases. The CDR3 coding sequence is TGTGCCAGCAGTTACGGGACAGACACCGGGGAGCTGTTTTTT. Residues: CASSYGTDTGELFF.